This T cell receptor beta chain was captured by sequencing in a study of T cell repertoires in cytomegalovirus infection. Broader study findings: Clonotype analysis showed dominance of the ex vivo response by HLA-C-restricted CMV-specific TCR beta clonotypes.

Between the trimmed V and J ends, which lost 5 bases and 3 bases, there was a span of 9 bases. Germline V gene sequence: CDR1 MNHEY, CDR2 SVGAGI. The length of the CDR3 is 13 residues. TCRdb analysed the reads with MiXCR anew, one entry per CDR3 protein. The data hold a few hundred thousand distinct CDR3 sequences, with about a sixth observed a single time. Turning to this clonotype: Antigen unknown.

The sequenced sample was PBMCs. This TCR came from a human donor in good health (CMV status not recorded). Some clones in this sample may be carry-over from other donors' samples. The chain recombines TRBV6-5 with TRBJ2-3; D unresolved. In nucleotides, the CDR3 is TGTGCCAGCAGTGCCCTTGGGACAGATACGCAGTATTTT. Its protein is CASSALGTDTQYF.